These 15 T cell receptor beta chains were all obtained from the same sample, sequenced in a study of blood T cell repertoires in COVID-19. The table came from immunoSEQ multiplex PCR; TCRdb's copy has only in-frame clones and leaves some out. The sample includes under 150,000 clones, 80% to 90% of them seen just once. Sequenced material: peripheral blood. The origin of the receptors is an older woman with active COVID-19.

The CDR3 region has the DNA TGTGCCACCCCGGACAGGTTCTATGGCTACACCTTC. It specifies CATPDRFYGYTF. V is TRBV28 and J is TRBJ1-2, with 7 bases aligning to TRBD1. Germline V gene data show CDR1 as MDHEN and CDR2 as SYDVKM. The length of the CDR3 is 12 residues. Germline trimming cut 10 bases from V and 4 bases from J; bases unmatched to any gene: 6.

The chain employs TRBV25-1 and TRBJ2-7; D is unclear. The V and J ends lost 3 bases and 6 bases respectively, with 15 bases between them. Germline V gene lookup returns CDR1 MGHDK and CDR2 SYGVNS. CDR3 size: 14 residues. The DNA of the CDR3 is TGTGCCAGCAGTGAGGTACCAAGATTCAGCGAGCAGTACTTC. Its translation: CASSEVPRFSEQYF.

The CDR3 DNA sequence: TGTGCCAGCAGGGACAGGGTGGCGTTAATCTCCTACGAGCAGTACTTC. Translation: CASRDRVALISYEQYF. The J gene is TRBJ2-7, the V gene TRBV2; 8 bases fit TRBD1. CDR3 size: 16 residues. Germline CDR1 and CDR2: SNHLY and FYNNEI. Trimming cost V 6 bases and J 0 bases; bases outside gene matches: 10.

The chain combines TRBV4-2 with TRBJ2-5; possible D gene TRBD2, 5 bases. Trimming removed 0 bases from V and 4 bases from J, with 9 bases in between. The CDR3 spans 14 residues. From germline, CDR1 is LGHNA and CDR2 YNFKEQ. Here the CDR3 reads CASSQESRVETQYF. Here the CDR3 DNA reads TGTGCCAGCAGCCAAGAGTCGCGGGTAGAGACCCAGTACTTC.

This clone has a single count. The rearrangement links TRBV12-3 or TRBV12-4 to TRBJ2-3; 9 bases are shared with TRBD2. This CDR3 contains 13 residues. Germline trimming cut 5 bases from V and 6 bases from J; bases unmatched to any gene: 3. Here the CDR3 reads CASSISGSDTQYF. In nucleotides, the CDR3 is TGTGCCAGCAGTATTAGCGGGAGCGATACGCAGTATTTT.

The V gene is TRBV24-1, the J gene TRBJ2-1; 10 nucleotides agree with TRBD2. The CDR3 covers 15 residues. Germline values: CDR1 KGHDR, CDR2 SFDVKD. Trimming cost V 3 bases and J 10 bases; bases outside gene matches: 8. CDR3 sequence reads: CATSDKSGRGNEQFF. The DNA of the CDR3 is TGTGCCACCAGTGATAAGAGCGGGAGGGGGAACGAGCAGTTCTTC.

The chain couples TRBV28 to TRBJ2-1; 7 bases are a match to TRBD2. After removal of 2 bases from V and 9 bases from J, the junction contained 10 bases not matched to a gene. Per the germline V gene, CDR1 is MDHEN and CDR2 is SYDVKM. The CDR3 loop spans 15 amino acids. CDR3 protein: CASSLGSTSTSEQFF. The DNA for the CDR3 is TGTGCCAGCAGTTTAGGATCGACTAGCACAAGTGAGCAGTTCTTC. Based on the CDR3 plus reference TRBV28 and TRBJ2-1, the full variable domain is DVKVTQSSRYLVKRTGEKVFLECVQDMDHENMFWYRQDPGLGLRLIYFSYDVKMKEKGDIPEGYSVSREKKERFSLILESASTNQTSMYLCASSLGSTSTSEQFFGPGTRLTVL.

The rearrangement links TRBV6-6 to TRBJ2-7, with D possibly being TRBD2 (5 bases). This CDR3 spans 15 amino acids. The V gene's germline CDR1 is MNHNY and CDR2 SVGAGI (reference sequence). Trimming removed 5 bases at V and 4 bases at J, with 18 bases between. CDR3 protein: CASSNPGTGTYEQYF. In DNA form, the CDR3 reads TGTGCCAGCAGTAACCCGGGCACGGGAACTTACGAGCAGTACTTC.

The chain employs TRBV30 and TRBJ2-6; 7 bases line up with TRBD1. Trimming removed 2 bases from V and 1 base from J; junction bases left unmatched: 2. CDR3 length: 15 residues. Germline CDR1 GTSNPN, CDR2 SVGIG (reference sequence). The CDR3 DNA sequence: TGTGCCTGGAGTTTGACAGGGTCTGGGGCCAACGTCCTGACTTTC. As protein: CAWSLTGSGANVLTF.

The table lists this clone with a count of one. This chain joins TRBV5-1 and TRBJ2-7; perhaps TRBD2 as D (6 bases). CDR1 and CDR2 from the germline V gene are SGHRS and YFSETQ. V was clipped by 5 bases and J by 1 base, with 13 bases between them. This CDR3 region has 14 residues. CDR3 sequence (DNA): TGCGCCAGCAGGGACCCGGGGGTATCCTACGAGCAGTACTTC. Translation gives CASRDPGVSYEQYF.

V gene TRBV5-1 combines with J gene TRBJ2-5; a weak D match, TRBD2 (5 bases). The germline V gene has CDR1 SGHRS and CDR2 YFSETQ. The CDR3 covers 13 residues. V lost 4 bases to trimming and J lost 3 bases, with 10 bases between them. This CDR3 reads CASSRNGEETQYF. CDR3 DNA: TGCGCCAGCAGCCGGAACGGGGAAGAGACCCAGTACTTC.

There are a few counts of this clone. The chain recombines TRBV7-9 with TRBJ1-4; TRBD1 is a possible D gene (5 bases). The CDR3 consists of 15 residues. V lost 3 bases to trimming and J lost 8 bases, with 16 bases between them. Germline CDR1 and CDR2: SEHNR and FQNEAQ (reference sequence). The DNA for the CDR3 is TGTGCCAGCAGCTTGGAGAGCGGGACGAGAGAAAAACTGTTTTTT. It specifies CASSLESGTREKLFF.

The chain has TRBV7-8 and TRBJ2-1; 10 bases align to TRBD2. The CDR3 sequence is 15 residues long. The trim removed 6 bases at V and 5 bases at J, leaving 7 bases unmatched. Germline V lookup: CDR1 SGHVS, CDR2 FQNEAQ. In DNA form, the CDR3 reads TGTGCCAGCAGGCCCCTAGCGGGAGCTAACAATGAGCAGTTCTTC. As protein: CASRPLAGANNEQFF.

This sequence joins TRBV7-9 and TRBJ2-1; 11 bases agree with TRBD2. Germline CDR1 and CDR2: SEHNR and FQNEAQ (reference sequence). Trimming removed 5 bases from V and 0 bases from J; junction bases left unmatched: 3. CDR3 length equals 16 residues. CDR3 in amino acids: CASSGGLADSYNEQFF. In DNA, the CDR3 is TGTGCCAGCAGCGGGGGACTAGCGGACTCCTACAATGAGCAGTTCTTC.

This chain uses TRBV28 with TRBJ2-2; 8 nucleotides agree with TRBD1. Germline-derived CDR1 and CDR2 are MDHEN and SYDVKM. This CDR3 spans 13 amino acids. The J segment lost 6 bases and the V segment lost 5 bases, leaving 2 bases of the junction unmatched. The CDR3 sequence: CASSDRGAGELFF. In nucleotides, the CDR3 is TGTGCCAGCAGTGACAGGGGAGCCGGGGAGCTGTTTTTT.